This T cell receptor (beta chain) is drawn from a study of blood T cell repertoires in COVID-19. The protocol was immunoSEQ multiplex PCR, while the TCRdb copy is restricted to in-frame clones and leaves out a portion. The repertoire has around 120,000 clones, 80% to 90% of them found once; the top ten carry more than 25%. The CDR3 is 15 amino acids. Material for sequencing was peripheral blood. The clonotype originates from a woman in her 70s with acute or convalescent COVID-19. The chain joins TRBV21-1 to TRBJ2-7; the table gives TRBD2 as D, unverified against the DNA. TRBV21-1 is listed as a pseudogene. DNA for the CDR3: TGTGCCACGTACGCCCCGTGGAGGGGAAGTACCGAGCAGTACTTC. Its translation: CATYAPWRGSTEQYF.